The entry below gives a single T cell receptor beta chain sequence along with its context. Its matching antigen is unknown. The data were obtained in a study of T cell responses to AZD1222 COVID-19 vaccine. Study context: Second doses at about 4 or about 12 weeks were pooled. Study-level findings and limits: After the peak T cell response, and only then, were repertoires sampled.

V gave up 3 bases and J gave up 4 bases; unmatched junction bases: 3. The CDR3 has 14 amino acids. CDR1 MNHEY and CDR2 SMNVEV come from the germline V gene (reference sequence). The repertoire was sequenced with immunoSEQ multiplex PCR; TCRdb's copy has only in-frame clones and lacks some. The data contain over 70,000 clones, approximately 81% of them seen just once; the ten biggest clones take up just over 20%. The sequence was collected from an adult in good health. The starting material was peripheral blood, obtained on day 0 of AZD1222 vaccination. The genes are TRBV27 and TRBJ2-1; 7 bases align to TRBD2. CDR3 loop: CASSFGRGYNEQFF. DNA for the CDR3: TGTGCCAGCAGTTTCGGGCGGGGGTACAATGAGCAGTTCTTC.